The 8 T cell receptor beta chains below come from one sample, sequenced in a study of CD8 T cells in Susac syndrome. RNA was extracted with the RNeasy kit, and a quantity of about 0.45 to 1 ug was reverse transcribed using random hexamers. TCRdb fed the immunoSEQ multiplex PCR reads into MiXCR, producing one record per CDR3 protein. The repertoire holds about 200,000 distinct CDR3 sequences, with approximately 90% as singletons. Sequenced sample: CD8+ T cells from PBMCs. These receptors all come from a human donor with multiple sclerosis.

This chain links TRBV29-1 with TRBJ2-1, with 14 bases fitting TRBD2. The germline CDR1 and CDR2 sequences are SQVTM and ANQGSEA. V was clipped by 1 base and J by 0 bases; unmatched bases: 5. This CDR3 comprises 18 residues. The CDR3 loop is CSVEGLAGGPGSYNEQFF. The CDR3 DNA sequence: TGCAGCGTTGAAGGACTAGCGGGAGGGCCCGGCTCCTACAATGAGCAGTTCTTC.

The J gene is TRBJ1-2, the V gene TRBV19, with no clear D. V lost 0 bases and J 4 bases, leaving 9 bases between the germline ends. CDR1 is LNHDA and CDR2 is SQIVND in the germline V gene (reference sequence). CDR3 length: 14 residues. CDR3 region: CASSIDPASYGYTF. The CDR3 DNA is TGTGCCAGTAGTATAGATCCGGCCTCCTATGGCTACACCTTC.

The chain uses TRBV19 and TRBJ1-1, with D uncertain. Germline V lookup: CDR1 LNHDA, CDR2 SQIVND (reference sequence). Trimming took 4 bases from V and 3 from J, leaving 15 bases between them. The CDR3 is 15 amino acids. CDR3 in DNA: TGTGCCAGTAGTACCGAAGGTGGCTGGGACACTGAAGCTTTCTTT. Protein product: CASSTEGGWDTEAFF.

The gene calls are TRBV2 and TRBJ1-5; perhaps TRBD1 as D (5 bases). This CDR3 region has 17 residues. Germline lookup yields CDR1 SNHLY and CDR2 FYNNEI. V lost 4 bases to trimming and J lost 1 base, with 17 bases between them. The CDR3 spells CASSVNPGIPSNQPQHF. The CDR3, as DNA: TGTGCCAGCAGTGTGAACCCAGGGATCCCAAGCAATCAGCCCCAGCATTTT.

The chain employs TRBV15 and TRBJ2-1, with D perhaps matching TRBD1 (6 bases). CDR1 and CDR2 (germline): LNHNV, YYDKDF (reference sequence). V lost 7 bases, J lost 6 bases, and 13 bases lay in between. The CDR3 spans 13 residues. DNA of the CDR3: TGTGCCACCAACTCCGGGACATTCAATGAGCAGTTCTTC. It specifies CATNSGTFNEQFF.

The CDR3 loop reads CASSGYREGAYEQYF. CDR3 sequence (DNA): TGTGCCAGCAGCGGATACAGGGAGGGGGCCTACGAGCAGTACTTC. The chain joins TRBV6-2 or TRBV6-3 to TRBJ2-7; the D gene is possibly TRBD2 (7 bases). Germline V gene data show CDR1 as MNHEY and CDR2 as SVGEGT. V was trimmed by 6 bases and J by 2 bases, leaving 17 bases between them. The CDR3 extends over 15 amino acids.

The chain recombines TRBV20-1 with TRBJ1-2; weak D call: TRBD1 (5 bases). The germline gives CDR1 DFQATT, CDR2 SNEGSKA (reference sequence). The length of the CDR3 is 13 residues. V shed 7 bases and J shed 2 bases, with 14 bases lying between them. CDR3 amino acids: CSGRADGNYGYTF. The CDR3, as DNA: TGCAGTGGCAGGGCCGACGGAAACTATGGCTACACCTTC.

The CDR3 loop is CAWSTMRGAQETQYF. CDR3 DNA sequence: TGTGCCTGGAGTACCATGCGCGGGGCCCAAGAGACCCAGTACTTC. The J gene is TRBJ2-5, the V gene TRBV30, with a tentative D call TRBD2 (6 bases). CDR3 length: 15 residues. Germline assignment: CDR1 GTSNPN and CDR2 SVGIG (reference sequence). V lost 2 bases and J lost 1, with 14 bases in between.